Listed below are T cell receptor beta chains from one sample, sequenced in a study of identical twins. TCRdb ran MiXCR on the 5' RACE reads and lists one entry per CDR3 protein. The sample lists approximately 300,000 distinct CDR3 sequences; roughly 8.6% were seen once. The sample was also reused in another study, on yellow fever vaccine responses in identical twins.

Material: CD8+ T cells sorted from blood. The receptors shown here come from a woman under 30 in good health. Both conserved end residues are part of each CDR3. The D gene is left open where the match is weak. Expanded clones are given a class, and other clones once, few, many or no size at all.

TGTGCCAGCTCACCTGTGGGGAATAGCGGGAGGAATCTTTGGGACTCCTACAATGAGCAGTTCTTC CASSPVGNSGRNLWDSYNEQFF TRBV18 TRBD2 TRBJ2-1 few
TGCGCCAGCAGCCGTAGTTTCGGGACTTCATACGAGCAGTACTTC CASSRSFGTSYEQYF TRBV4-1 - TRBJ2-7 few
TGCGCCAGCAGCCAAGAACCTGGGATTCCCTACGAGCAGTACTTC CASSQEPGIPYEQYF TRBV4-3 - TRBJ2-7 few
TGCAGTGCTCCGCGGGTCTACGAGCAGTACTTC CSAPRVYEQYF TRBV20-1 - TRBJ2-7 few
TGTGCCAGCAGTTACTCGGGTTCGCTAGCGGGGGATGATTTGGACAATGAGCAGTTCTTC CASSYSGSLAGDDLDNEQFF TRBV6-2/TRBV6-3 TRBD2 TRBJ2-1 few
TGCGCCAGCGGTCTCGACACGAGCTCCTACAATGAGCAGTTCTTC CASGLDTSSYNEQFF TRBV4-3 - TRBJ2-1 -
TGTGCCAGCAGTTTATCAGGGGCCGGTTCCTACGAGCAGTACTTC CASSLSGAGSYEQYF TRBV28 - TRBJ2-7 few
TGTGCCAGCAGTCCCCCGCACCGGGGAACCTACGAGCAGTACTTC CASSPPHRGTYEQYF TRBV7-8 - TRBJ2-7 few
TGTGCCGGAGGACAGGCTTCCTACGAGCAGTACTTC CAGGQASYEQYF TRBV30 TRBD1 TRBJ2-7 many
TGTGCCAGCAGTCTCCAGGGACCGCATCCAAACAATGAGCAGTTCTTC CASSLQGPHPNNEQFF TRBV28 - TRBJ2-1 many
TGTGCCATCGATTCCCCGATTGGCTACTATGGCTACACCTTC CAIDSPIGYYGYTF TRBV7-9 - TRBJ1-2 many
TGTGCCAGCAGCTCAAGGGACGGAGTCCAAGAGACCCAGTACTTC CASSSRDGVQETQYF TRBV11-3 - TRBJ2-5 -
TGTGCCAGCAGCTCCTCGCGCAGGGACGTGAGCAATCAGCCCCAGCATTTT CASSSSRRDVSNQPQHF TRBV11-2 - TRBJ1-5 -
TGCGCCAGCAGCCGTAGGTCTAGCGGGAGTTTTGCAGATACGCAGTATTTT CASSRRSSGSFADTQYF TRBV4-3 TRBD2 TRBJ2-3 many
TGCGCCAGCAGCTTGGACGGGGCCACAGATACGCAGTATTTT CASSLDGATDTQYF TRBV5-1 - TRBJ2-3 many
TGCAGCGTTGAAACGATGGACAGGGCGGACGAGACCCAGTACTTC CSVETMDRADETQYF TRBV29-1 TRBD1 TRBJ2-5 many
TGCAGTGCTGTCCCGGGAAGCGGGGCCTACAATGAGCAGTTCTTC CSAVPGSGAYNEQFF TRBV20-1 TRBD2 TRBJ2-1 few
TGCAGTGCAAGTCGACAGAACCACTACGAGCAGTACTTC CSASRQNHYEQYF TRBV20-1 - TRBJ2-7 few
TGTGCCAGCACCTCCTCGGGGGGGGGGAGCACAGATACGCAGTATTTT CASTSSGGGSTDTQYF TRBV6-1 TRBD2 TRBJ2-3 few
TGTGCCAGCAGCTTAGCGGCCGGGACTAGCGGAGGCGGCTACGAGCAGTACTTC CASSLAAGTSGGGYEQYF TRBV7-8 TRBD2 TRBJ2-7 -
TGTGCCAGCAGTGAACCCCCGGGGGAGGGCCCTAATGAGCAGTTCTTC CASSEPPGEGPNEQFF TRBV25-1 TRBD2 TRBJ2-1 -
TGTGCCAGCACCCGGACTCCCTCCACAGATACGCAGTATTTT CASTRTPSTDTQYF TRBV28 - TRBJ2-3 many
TGTGCCAGCAGTCTATCCCGACTAGCGGGACAAGAGACCCAGTACTTC CASSLSRLAGQETQYF TRBV27 TRBD2 TRBJ2-5 many
TGTGCCAGCAGGATTCGGCTAGAGGAAAATGAGCAGTTCTTC CASRIRLEENEQFF TRBV2 - TRBJ2-1 few
TGTGCCAGCAGCCCCGGGACAGTCAAAGAGACCCAGTACTTC CASSPGTVKETQYF TRBV9 TRBD1 TRBJ2-5 few
TGCGCCAGCAGCCAAGCGGACAGGGGGCTCCCAAACACTGAAGCTTTCTTT CASSQADRGLPNTEAFF TRBV4-1 TRBD1 TRBJ1-1 many
TGTGCCAGCAGCTTGTGGGTCACTGAAGCTTTCTTT CASSLWVTEAFF TRBV5-6 - TRBJ1-1 many
TGTGCCAGCAGTTCCGGGACTAGCCACCAAGAGACCCAGTACTTC CASSSGTSHQETQYF TRBV6-5 TRBD2 TRBJ2-5 few
- CSALEREQFF TRBV20-1 - TRBJ2-1 -
TGTGCCAGTAGTTTCGCGGGAGCCAGCAATGAGCAGTTCTTC CASSFAGASNEQFF TRBV19 TRBD2 TRBJ2-1 -
TGTGCCAGCAGCTTATGGGGGGGGAACACTGAAGCTTTCTTT CASSLWGGNTEAFF TRBV7-3 - TRBJ1-1 many
TGCAGCGTTGAGTGGCTAGCGAACACCGGGGAGCTGTTTTTT CSVEWLANTGELFF TRBV29-1 - TRBJ2-2 -